Listed below are T cell receptor beta chains from one sample, sequenced in a study of tumor and adjacent non-tumor tissue in lung cancer. TCRdb analysed the multiplex PCR reads with MiXCR anew, one entry per CDR3 protein. Of more than 85,000 distinct CDR3 sequences in the sample, approximately 80% were seen once. Sequenced material: lung tumor tissue. The receptors come from a man aged 65 to 85 with non-small cell lung cancer. Each CDR3 is given with its conserved first and last residue. A D gene is named only where the DNA matches it firmly. Size is stated for part of the rows, as once, few or many counts, or as a class when the clone is expanded.

.	TRBV12-3/TRBV12-4	TRBJ2-3	.	CAISFGGAWTDTQYF	TGTGCCATCAGTTTCGGCGGGGCCTGGACAGATACGCAGTATTTT
.	TRBV11-3	TRBJ1-1	.	CANMRTGAFTEGFF	TGTGCCAACATGCGGACGGGGGCGTTCACTGAAGGTTTCTTT
once	TRBV5-5	TRBJ1-2	TRBD1	CVSSLTPNERGLGYTF	TGTGTCAGCAGCCTGACCCCCAATGAGAGGGGGCTTGGCTACACCTTC
.	TRBV7-3	TRBJ1-2	.	CASRPDGGNYGYTF	TGTGCCAGCAGGCCCGACGGGGGTAACTATGGCTACACCTTC
.	TRBV24-1	TRBJ2-5	.	CATIGLNTAETQYF	TGTGCCACCATTGGGTTAAACACCGCCGAGACCCAGTACTTC
.	TRBV12-3/TRBV12-4	TRBJ2-1	TRBD2	CATREAAYNEQFF	TGTGCCACTCGGGAGGCGGCCTACAATGAGCAGTTCTTC
.	TRBV20-1	TRBJ1-6	TRBD1	CTARARQGISNSPLHF	TGCACTGCTAGGGCGCGACAGGGAATTAGTAATTCACCCCTCCACTTT
.	TRBV19	TRBJ2-1	TRBD2	CASSTRAERELTYSEQFF	TGTGCCAGTAGTACCCGGGCGGAGCGGGAGTTAACCTACAGTGAGCAGTTCTTC
.	TRBV6-6	TRBJ1-2	.	CTSSWQSKGYTF	TGTACCAGCAGTTGGCAGAGTAAAGGCTACACCTTC
.	TRBV10-3	TRBJ1-6	.	CATAPFNRDYNSPFHF	TGTGCCACTGCACCCTTCAACAGGGATTATAATTCACCCTTCCACTTT
.	TRBV29-1	TRBJ1-2	.	CSVEDPRQDLRGYTF	TGCAGCGTTGAAGACCCCCGGCAGGACTTACGCGGCTACACTTTC
.	TRBV11-3	TRBJ2-3	TRBD1	CPSSPRQGATDTRYF	TGTCCCAGCAGCCCAAGACAGGGAGCCACAGATACGCGTTATTTT
.	TRBV4-2	TRBJ2-2	.	CASSRYGRGTNTGELFF	TGTGCCAGCAGCCGGTATGGGCGGGGAACCAACACCGGGGAGCTGTTTTTT
.	TRBV5-1	TRBJ2-3	.	CASRLAGTGTQYF	TGCGCCAGCAGATTGGCCGGGACCGGGACGCAGTATTTT
.	TRBV19	TRBJ1-5	.	CASRPGGSNQPQHF	TGTGCAAGTAGGCCCGGGGGAAGCAATCAGCCCCAGCATTTT
.	TRBV29-1	TRBJ1-1	TRBD1	CSVLDRGDTEDFF	TGCAGCGTTCTGGACAGGGGCGACACTGAAGATTTCTTT
.	TRBV6-2/TRBV6-3	TRBJ2-1	TRBD2	CASSYDIGLALSYNGQFF	TGTGCCAGCAGTTACGACATAGGACTAGCGTTATCCTACAATGGGCAGTTCTTC
.	TRBV6-6	TRBJ2-7	.	CAISYGGLPYDQYF	TGTGCCATCAGTTACGGCGGCCTTCCCTACGATCAGTACTTC
.	TRBV29-1	TRBJ2-1	.	CSVGRGQRAYEQFF	TGCAGTGTTGGGAGAGGACAGAGGGCCTATGAGCAGTTCTTC
.	TRBV5-4	TRBJ2-7	.	CVSSSLGQKSYDQYF	TGTGTCAGCAGCTCCCTCGGACAGAAATCCTACGACCAGTACTTC
.	TRBV7-8	TRBJ1-5	TRBD1	CANSLAQGAGQPQHF	TGTGCCAACAGCTTAGCCCAGGGGGCCGGCCAGCCCCAGCATTTT
.	TRBV6-2/TRBV6-3	TRBJ2-3	.	CVSKDRTKTDTQYF	TGTGTCAGCAAGGATCGGACGAAAACAGATACGCAGTATTTT
.	TRBV6-5	TRBJ1-5	.	CSSSTRVGATGEPQHF	TGTTCCAGCAGTACCCGGGTGGGGGCAACGGGTGAGCCCCAGCATTTT
.	TRBV14	TRBJ2-3	.	CASSQLTTQYF	TGCGCCAGCAGCCAACTTACCACGCAGTATTTT
.	TRBV29-1	TRBJ2-7	.	CSVVRVYEQYF	TGCAGCGTTGTCAGGGTCTACGAGCAGTATTTC
.	TRBV6-2/TRBV6-3	TRBJ2-1	.	CASNRGGYNEQLF	TGTGCTAGCAACAGAGGCGGTTACAACGAGCAGCTCTTC
.	TRBV9	TRBJ1-1	.	CASSVGGRDTEAFF	TGTGCCAGCAGCGTAGGGGGGAGAGACACTGAAGCTTTCTTT
.	TRBV20-1	TRBJ2-5	TRBD2	CSVPRPSGGQATQYF	TGCAGTGTTCCCCGGCCTAGCGGAGGACAAGCGACCCAGTACTTC
.	TRBV10-1	TRBJ2-5	.	CTSSEYTPGSQYF	TGCACCAGCAGTGAGTACACCCCGGGGTCCCAGTACTTC
.	TRBV10-2	TRBJ2-2	TRBD2	CALKSAGNTGELFF	TGCGCCCTCAAATCAGCGGGGAACACCGGGGAGCTTTTTTTT
.	TRBV29-1	TRBJ2-1	.	CIAELYDNGVDNEQFF	TGCATCGCTGAACTCTATGATAACGGGGTGGACAATGAGCAGTTCTTC
.	TRBV6-6	TRBJ2-2	.	CALISPSTGELLF	TGTGCCTTGATAAGCCCAAGCACCGGGGAGCTGCTTTTT
.	TRBV5-1	TRBJ2-7	.	CASSMGTYHFYEQYF	TGCGCCAGCAGCATGGGAACATACCACTTCTACGAACAGTACTTC
.	TRBV29-1	TRBJ2-3	.	CSVDSYTDTQFF	TGCAGCGTTGATAGTTACACAGATACGCAGTTTTTT
.	TRBV10-2	TRBJ1-1	.	CPSRRNTWAANTEAFF	TGCCCCAGCAGGAGAAATACATGGGCGGCAAACACTGAAGCTTTCTTT
.	TRBV2	TRBJ2-6	.	CASSILSGANVLTF	TGTGCCAGCAGTATACTCTCTGGGGCCAACGTCCTGACTTTC
.	TRBV4-1	TRBJ2-5	.	CANSQDRDGYQETQYF	TGCGCCAACAGTCAGGACCGGGACGGATACCAAGAGACCCAGTACTTC
.	TRBV4-1	TRBJ2-5	.	CPSNQQWGQETQYF	TGCCCTAGCAACCAACAGTGGGGGCAAGAGACCCAATACTTC
.	TRBV10-3	TRBJ2-7	.	CAIGESRRVRFYEQYF	TGTGCCATCGGTGAGTCGAGAAGGGTGCGGTTCTACGAGCAGTACTTC
once	TRBV5-6	TRBJ2-7	.	CTSSPVVRDRTYEQYF	TGTACCAGCAGCCCCGTTGTCCGAGACAGGACCTACGAGCAGTACTTC
.	TRBV11-3	TRBJ2-7	TRBD2	CASSRGLAGSNKQCF	TGTGCCAGCAGCCGAGGACTAGCGGGGTCCAACAAGCAGTGCTTC